This T cell receptor (beta chain) came from a study of blood T cell repertoires in COVID-19 (TCRdb year 2020). About the full investigation: Samples covering the acute and convalescent phases of COVID-19 were provided by collaborators in the United States, Italy and Spain. The prospective study material was composed of cDNA or gDNA derived from T cells, B-cell-depleted T cells, or PBMCs. The dataset comprised deeply sampled blood TCRbeta repertoires from subjects exposed to, actively infected with, or recovered from COVID-19. The repertoires were made available in a free public database intended to serve as a resource for research on the immune response to SARS-CoV-2. The samples were drawn from the first 160 participants of the ongoing ImmuneRACE study and from 950 to 1,500 subjects provided by 6 global collaborators. Nearly every sample came with metadata listing a de-identified subject ID, COVID-19 status, age in years and sex. Where HLA class I and class II types were available, the types were taken from metadata supplied by the sample provider, not from assay-based typing. Results the study describes overall, beyond this receptor: Clinical and demographic metadata were provided uncurated, with the amount varying by source and participant.

This clone is a singleton in its sample. Its antigen is currently not known. No base-level quality is on record; no much larger clone is a single base apart. One collaborating source in Seattle enrolled patients during active infection and followed them longitudinally through the course of disease. The collaborating institutions used their own protocols to collect whole blood in K2EDTA tubes. Collaborator samples were shipped for TCRbeta analysis as frozen whole blood, isolated PBMCs, or DNA extracted from either sample type. TCRbeta CDR3 regions were amplified from genomic DNA by means of the immunoSEQ Assay, a bias-controlled multiplex PCR. Under the source paper's analysis protocol: The number of nucleated cells in each sample was estimated by amplification of reference gene primers within the assay. To quantify the absolute abundance of each unique TCRbeta CDR3 rearrangement, sequence reads were collapsed and filtered. Productive Simpson clonality was computed per sample as the square root of Simpson's diversity index over productive rearrangements. Entries here come from immuneACCESS through TCRdb and include only in-frame sequences with V and J called. Some clones fail to appear in such tables; in the studies checked, an unresolved V gene covers under half of the shortfall, and the cause of the remainder is unknown. The V and J calls and clone size come from that table; D and trimming were worked out from the DNA. The sample profile shows roughly 460,000 clones; around nine tenths of them were found once. Jointly, the top ten make up 0.7% to 0.85% of the sample.

The sample comprised peripheral blood. This TCR derives from a young man with COVID-19, enrolled during active disease.

The DNA is TGTGCCAGCAGCTTATTGTTTGGGGCCGACAATGAGCAGTTCTTC. It translates to CASSLLFGADNEQFF. The chain links TRBV7-8 with TRBJ2-1; a tentative D match to TRBD1 spans 5 bases. V and J lose 2 bases and 5 bases, and a span of 13 bases separates them. The CDR3 contains 15 residues, cysteine and phenylalanine counted. The entry retains the CDR3 DNA only, 45 bases that are in frame from base 1. Per the germline V gene, SGHVS is the CDR1 and FQNEAQ is the CDR2.